This TCR beta chain comes out of a study of immune cell composition in non-small cell lung cancer. Sequencing was performed with immunoSEQ multiplex PCR; in TCRdb, only in-frame clones are kept and a portion is missing. The top ten clones hold around 9% of a sample with 6,600 or so clones, 70% to 85% of them seen once. Note on this clone: Its antigen is still unknown.

Normal lung sampling was at least 3 cm from the tumour, as distant as possible. Study outcomes and limitations: It was not proven that tumour-reactive clones equal dominant tumour-associated clones. No significant correlation existed between pack-years smoked and tumour clonality. Approximately 73% of squamous and about 30% of adenocarcinoma cases had tumour-associated clones >0.5%. Adenocarcinomas with higher top tumour-associated clone frequency had more reactive TILs.

The CDR3 is 15 residues long. The V gene's germline CDR1 is LNHDA and CDR2 SQIVND (reference sequence). The ends lost 7 bases at V and 5 bases at J; junction bases unmatched: 11. Sequencing input: non-adjacent lung tissue. The sequence was obtained from a human donor with non-small cell lung cancer. The chain is built from TRBV19 and TRBJ1-5; 7 nucleotides align to TRBD1. The CDR3 nucleotides read TGTGCCAGTACCAGGGCCGGGACAGCGCATCAGCCCCAGCATTTT. Protein product: CASTRAGTAHQPQHF.